Listed below are T cell receptor beta chains from one sample, sequenced in a study of cytomegalovirus exposure and HLA in healthy donors. Assay: immunoSEQ multiplex PCR; the TCRdb copy retains only in-frame clones and omits some. The sample consists of 130,000 or so clones, over 60% of them appearing once. The material sequenced was PBMCs. These receptors were obtained from a woman in her 40s in good health and CMV-seronegative. Both conserved end residues are part of each CDR3. The order of the fields is J gene, V gene, D gene, clone size, CDR3 protein, CDR3 DNA. The D gene is left open where the match is weak. A clone size is listed for some rows: how often the clone was seen (once, few, many), or a class if it is expanded.

J: TRBJ2-7
V: TRBV6-6
D: NA
size: NA
CDR3: CASTGQGSHEQYF
DNA: TGTGCCAGCACAGGGCAGGGGTCCCACGAGCAGTACTTC

J: TRBJ1-1
V: TRBV5-4
D: NA
size: NA
CDR3: CASRPRTLNTEAFF
DNA: TGTGCCAGCAGACCTAGGACACTTAACACTGAAGCTTTCTTT

J: TRBJ2-7
V: TRBV14
D: NA
size: few
CDR3: CASSQGGSYEQYF
DNA: TGTGCCAGCAGCCAAGGAGGCTCCTACGAGCAGTACTTC

J: TRBJ2-3
V: TRBV5-4
D: NA
size: NA
CDR3: CASPSGGFNTDTQYF
DNA: TGTGCCAGCCCCAGCGGAGGATTCAACACAGATACGCAGTATTTT

J: TRBJ1-2
V: TRBV28
D: TRBD1
size: NA
CDR3: CASSLALGQGKGGNYGYTF
DNA: TGTGCCAGCAGTTTGGCTCTCGGACAGGGAAAGGGGGGTAACTATGGCTACACCTTC

J: TRBJ2-2
V: TRBV11-3
D: NA
size: few
CDR3: CASSATSTGELFF
DNA: TGTGCCAGCAGCGCAACTTCGACCGGGGAGCTGTTTTTT

J: TRBJ2-7
V: TRBV15
D: TRBD2
size: NA
CDR3: CATSRDRLAGREQYF
DNA: TGTGCCACCAGCAGAGATCGACTAGCAGGGCGCGAGCAGTACTTC

J: TRBJ2-3
V: TRBV6-5
D: NA
size: NA
CDR3: CASSYSYEHTQYF
DNA: TGTGCCAGCAGTTACTCGTATGAGCATACGCAGTATTTT

J: TRBJ2-7
V: TRBV28
D: NA
size: few
CDR3: CASSTPSYEQYF
DNA: TGTGCCAGCAGTACCCCCTCCTACGAGCAGTACTTC

J: TRBJ2-7
V: TRBV28
D: NA
size: NA
CDR3: CASSLVVDEQYF
DNA: TGTGCCAGCAGTTTAGTGGTAGACGAGCAGTACTTC

J: TRBJ1-3
V: TRBV4-1
D: NA
size: NA
CDR3: CASRKLGASGNTIYF
DNA: TGCGCCAGCAGGAAGTTGGGAGCCTCTGGAAACACCATATATTTT

J: TRBJ1-5
V: TRBV21-1
D: NA
size: NA
CDR3: CASSLISTGKDQPQHF
DNA: TGTGCCAGCAGCCTTATTTCGACAGGGAAGGACCAGCCCCAGCATTTT

J: TRBJ2-6
V: TRBV14
D: NA
size: once
CDR3: CASSLVSGANVLTF
DNA: TGTGCCAGCAGCCTCGTCTCTGGGGCCAACGTCCTGACTTTC

J: TRBJ2-7
V: TRBV4-1
D: NA
size: NA
CDR3: CASSQDADISYEQYF
DNA: TGCGCCAGCAGCCAAGATGCCGACATCTCCTACGAGCAGTACTTC

J: TRBJ1-5
V: TRBV6-9
D: NA
size: NA
CDR3: CASKTEAFQPQHF
DNA: TGTGCCAGCAAGACAGAGGCCTTTCAGCCCCAGCATTTT

J: TRBJ2-7
V: TRBV7-9
D: NA
size: NA
CDR3: CSSSQYTGHEYEQYF
DNA: TGTTCCAGCAGCCAGTACACGGGACACGAATACGAGCAGTACTTC

J: TRBJ2-7
V: TRBV5-1
D: NA
size: once
CDR3: CASSLGQVNYEQYF
DNA: TGCGCCAGCAGCTTGGGACAGGTGAACTACGAGCAGTACTTC

J: TRBJ2-1
V: TRBV7-3
D: TRBD2
size: NA
CDR3: CASSPSSGSYNEQFF
DNA: TGTGCCAGCAGCCCCTCTAGCGGTTCCTACAATGAGCAGTTCTTC

J: TRBJ2-5
V: TRBV5-1
D: NA
size: NA
CDR3: CASSLAGETQYF
DNA: TGCGCCAGCAGCTTGGCCGGTGAGACCCAGTACTTC

J: TRBJ1-1
V: TRBV5-6
D: NA
size: NA
CDR3: CASSLAGMNTEAFF
DNA: TGTGCCAGCAGCTTGGCAGGAATGAACACTGAAGCTTTCTTT

J: TRBJ1-1
V: TRBV6-1
D: NA
size: NA
CDR3: CASSPRAVMNTEAFF
DNA: TGTGCCAGCAGTCCTCGTGCGGTTATGAACACTGAAGCTTTCTTT

J: TRBJ1-1
V: TRBV28
D: NA
size: NA
CDR3: CASRIQDRSEAFF
DNA: TGTGCCAGCAGGATTCAGGATCGGTCTGAAGCTTTCTTT

J: TRBJ2-7
V: TRBV6-1
D: NA
size: NA
CDR3: CASSEADYYPSEQYF
DNA: TGTGCCAGCAGTGAGGCCGACTACTACCCATCCGAGCAGTACTTC

J: TRBJ2-5
V: TRBV5-1
D: TRBD1
size: NA
CDR3: CASSSGQGVETQYF
DNA: TGCGCCAGCAGCTCGGGACAGGGGGTTGAGACCCAGTACTTC

J: TRBJ1-3
V: TRBV18
D: TRBD1
size: NA
CDR3: CASSPGQVSSGNTIYF
DNA: TGTGCCAGCTCACCAGGACAGGTGAGCTCTGGAAACACCATATATTTT

J: TRBJ2-1
V: TRBV4-3
D: TRBD1
size: NA
CDR3: CASSQAGQGVYNEQFF
DNA: TGCGCCAGCAGCCAAGCGGGACAGGGGGTCTACAATGAGCAGTTCTTC

J: TRBJ2-1
V: TRBV27
D: NA
size: NA
CDR3: CASRGVSYNEQFF
DNA: TGTGCCAGCCGCGGAGTTTCCTACAATGAGCAGTTCTTC

J: TRBJ2-1
V: TRBV15
D: TRBD1
size: NA
CDR3: CATSRATGTGVYNEQFF
DNA: TGTGCCACCAGCAGAGCAACCGGGACAGGGGTCTACAATGAGCAGTTCTTC

J: TRBJ1-5
V: TRBV27
D: NA
size: NA
CDR3: CASRRASPESAQHF
DNA: TGTGCCAGCAGGAGGGCCAGCCCGGAATCAGCCCAGCATTTT

J: TRBJ1-4
V: TRBV2
D: NA
size: NA
CDR3: CASSDLKRGEKLFF
DNA: TGTGCCAGCAGTGACCTAAAACGGGGTGAAAAACTGTTTTTT

J: TRBJ1-3
V: TRBV28
D: TRBD1
size: NA
CDR3: CASRHKTGTGGYITIYF
DNA: TGTGCCAGCAGGCACAAAACCGGGACAGGGGGTTATATCACCATATATTTT

J: TRBJ2-7
V: TRBV4-2
D: NA
size: NA
CDR3: CASKGAGGSSYEQYF
DNA: TGTGCCAGCAAGGGGGCCGGAGGGAGCTCCTACGAGCAGTACTTC

J: TRBJ1-1
V: TRBV2
D: NA
size: NA
CDR3: CASSSGGNPGAFF
DNA: TGTGCCAGCAGTTCCGGGGGGAACCCGGGGGCTTTCTTT

J: TRBJ1-1
V: TRBV5-1
D: NA
size: NA
CDR3: CASSLEPILEAFF
DNA: TGCGCCAGCAGCTTGGAACCGATACTAGAAGCTTTCTTT

J: TRBJ2-5
V: TRBV7-9
D: NA
size: once
CDR3: CASSKRRLGNRETQYF
DNA: TGTGCCAGCAGCAAAAGGCGGCTTGGTAACCGGGAGACCCAGTACTTC

J: TRBJ1-5
V: TRBV2
D: NA
size: NA
CDR3: CASSEGGRVNQPQHF
DNA: TGTGCCAGCAGTGAGGGGGGGCGGGTCAATCAGCCCCAGCATTTT

J: TRBJ2-5
V: TRBV6-5
D: NA
size: few
CDR3: CASREGLKETQYF
DNA: TGTGCCAGCAGGGAAGGACTAAAAGAGACCCAGTACTTC

J: TRBJ2-5
V: TRBV28
D: TRBD2
size: NA
CDR3: CASSLLGGPETQYF
DNA: TGTGCCAGCAGTTTACTGGGAGGGCCGGAGACCCAGTACTTC

J: TRBJ2-3
V: TRBV28
D: TRBD2
size: NA
CDR3: CASSFELAGGGPPDTQYF
DNA: TGTGCCAGCAGTTTTGAGCTAGCGGGAGGGGGCCCACCGGATACGCAGTATTTT

J: TRBJ2-5
V: TRBV6-6
D: TRBD1
size: once
CDR3: CASSQDRVGETQYF
DNA: TGTGCCAGCAGCCAGGACAGGGTGGGAGAGACCCAGTACTTC

J: TRBJ2-7
V: TRBV4-2
D: NA
size: few
CDR3: CASSPTAGSGLYEQYF
DNA: TGTGCCAGCAGCCCAACCGCCGGGAGCGGGCTGTACGAGCAGTACTTC

J: TRBJ2-7
V: TRBV28
D: NA
size: few
CDR3: CASRLDSYEQYF
DNA: TGTGCCAGCAGACTCGACAGCTACGAGCAGTACTTC

J: TRBJ2-7
V: TRBV7-3
D: TRBD1
size: NA
CDR3: CASSLGTGSSYEQYF
DNA: TGTGCCAGCAGCTTAGGGACAGGGAGCTCCTACGAGCAGTACTTC

J: TRBJ2-1
V: TRBV28
D: TRBD2
size: NA
CDR3: CASSFPSSGRYNEQFF
DNA: TGTGCCAGCAGTTTCCCCTCTAGCGGGAGGTACAATGAGCAGTTCTTC

J: TRBJ2-7
V: TRBV10-2
D: TRBD1
size: NA
CDR3: CASRGTVDDYEQYF
DNA: TGCGCCAGCAGGGGGACAGTGGATGACTACGAGCAGTACTTC